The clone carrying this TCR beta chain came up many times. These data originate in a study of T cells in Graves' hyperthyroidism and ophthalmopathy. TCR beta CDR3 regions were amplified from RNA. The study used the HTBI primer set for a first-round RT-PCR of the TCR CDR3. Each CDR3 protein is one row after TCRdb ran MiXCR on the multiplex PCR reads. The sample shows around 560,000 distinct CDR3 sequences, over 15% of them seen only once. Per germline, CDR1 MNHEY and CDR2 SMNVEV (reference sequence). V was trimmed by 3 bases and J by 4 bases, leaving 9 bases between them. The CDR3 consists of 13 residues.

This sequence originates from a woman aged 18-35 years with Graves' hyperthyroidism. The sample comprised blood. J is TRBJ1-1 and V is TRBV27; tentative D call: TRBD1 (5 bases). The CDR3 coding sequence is TGTGCCAGCAGTTTTAGAGGGGCCACTGAAGCTTTCTTT. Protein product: CASSFRGATEAFF.